This T cell receptor (beta chain) was documented in a study of high-grade serous ovarian cancer treatment subgroups. Study-wide points: Bulk tumor TCR sequencing gave no spatial information.

The assay was immunoSEQ multiplex PCR, and TCRdb's table has in-frame clones only and misses some. The data hold about 9,100 clones, with approximately 86% observed a single time. Tumor samples were obtained before definitive surgery or chemotherapy. Details on this clone: No antigen is known for it.

The V gene's germline CDR1 is MNHGY and CDR2 SAAAGT. Trimming at V came to 4 bases and at J to 0 bases, leaving 5 bases not matched to a gene. The CDR3 contains 15 residues. V and J are TRBV6-8 and TRBJ2-7; 8 bases agree with TRBD2. The material sequenced was tumor tissue. The origin of this receptor is a human donor with high-grade serous ovarian cancer. CDR3 sequence: CASSSETSVSYEQYF. The CDR3 DNA is TGTGCCAGCAGTTCGGAGACTAGCGTCTCCTACGAGCAGTACTTC.